The T cell receptor beta chain under discussion was sequenced for a study of shared clonotypes between healthy human individuals. Using immunoSEQ multiplex PCR, the repertoire was profiled, and TCRdb retains in-frame clones only, with some absent. There are about 520,000 clones in the sample; about 96% occur only once, and about 0.068% lies in the top ten. The V gene's germline CDR1 is SGHRS and CDR2 YFSETQ. The V gene lost 0 bases and the J gene lost 5 bases, with 6 bases spanning the gap. This CDR3 region has 12 residues. To note about this clone: Its antigen is unidentified.

Study-level points and caveats: Clonotypes which were not shared had lower generation probabilities than clonotypes that all four donors shared.

The sample comprised naive CD4+ T cells sorted from blood. Subset reported: CD45RA+ positively selected. This receptor was obtained from a woman aged 30 to 39 in good health. The chain carries TRBV5-1 and TRBJ2-7; D gene unclear. The CDR3 nucleotides are TGCGCCAGCAGCTTGGGTCATAACGAGCAGTACTTC. This codes for CASSLGHNEQYF.